The T cell receptor (beta chain) described here comes from a study of cytomegalovirus exposure and HLA in healthy donors. General study findings and limits: For most subjects, TCR beta sequences were reported to predict HLA-A and HLA-B alleles with accuracy.

Germline V gene sequence: CDR1 ENHRY, CDR2 SYGVKD. The CDR3 sequence is 13 residues long. J gave up 6 bases and V 7 bases, and 6 bases lay outside the gene matches. PCR involved 60 Vbeta and 13 Jbeta primers. The assay was immunoSEQ multiplex PCR, and TCRdb's table has in-frame clones only and misses some. The data show fewer than 250,000 clones, roughly 80% seen once. A remark on this clone: Its antigen is not identified.

The receptor was isolated from a woman aged 25 to 39 in good health and CMV-seropositive. The specimen sequenced was PBMCs. This sequence joins TRBV10-3 and TRBJ1-2; 9 bases align to TRBD1. CDR3 loop: CAINSDRGDGYTF. The DNA for the CDR3 is TGTGCCATCAATTCGGACAGGGGCGATGGCTACACCTTC.